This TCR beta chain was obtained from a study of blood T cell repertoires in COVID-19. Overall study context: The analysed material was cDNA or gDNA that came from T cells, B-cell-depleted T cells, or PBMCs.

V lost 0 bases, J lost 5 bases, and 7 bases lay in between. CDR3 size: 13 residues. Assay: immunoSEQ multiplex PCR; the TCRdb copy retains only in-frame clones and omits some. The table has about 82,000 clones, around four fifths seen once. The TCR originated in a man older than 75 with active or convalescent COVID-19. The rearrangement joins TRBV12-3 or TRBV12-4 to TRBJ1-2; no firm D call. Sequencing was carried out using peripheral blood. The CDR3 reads CASSLALRYGYTF. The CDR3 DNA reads TGTGCCAGCAGTTTAGCGCTGAGGTATGGCTACACCTTC.